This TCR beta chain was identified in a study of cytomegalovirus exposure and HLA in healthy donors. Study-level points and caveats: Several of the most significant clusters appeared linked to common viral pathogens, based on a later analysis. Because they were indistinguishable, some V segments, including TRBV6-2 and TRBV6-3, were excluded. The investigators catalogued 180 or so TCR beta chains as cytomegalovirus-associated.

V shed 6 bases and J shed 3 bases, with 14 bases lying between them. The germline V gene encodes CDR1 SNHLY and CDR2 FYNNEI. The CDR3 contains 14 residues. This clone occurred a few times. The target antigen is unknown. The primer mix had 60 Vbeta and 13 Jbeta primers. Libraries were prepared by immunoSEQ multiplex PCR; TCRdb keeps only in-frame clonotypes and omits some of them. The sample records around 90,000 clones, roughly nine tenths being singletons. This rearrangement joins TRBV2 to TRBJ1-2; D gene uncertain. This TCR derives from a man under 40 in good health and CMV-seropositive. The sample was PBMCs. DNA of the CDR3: TGTGCCAGCAGGGGAGGAAACGATTACTATGGCTACACCTTC. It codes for CASRGGNDYYGYTF.